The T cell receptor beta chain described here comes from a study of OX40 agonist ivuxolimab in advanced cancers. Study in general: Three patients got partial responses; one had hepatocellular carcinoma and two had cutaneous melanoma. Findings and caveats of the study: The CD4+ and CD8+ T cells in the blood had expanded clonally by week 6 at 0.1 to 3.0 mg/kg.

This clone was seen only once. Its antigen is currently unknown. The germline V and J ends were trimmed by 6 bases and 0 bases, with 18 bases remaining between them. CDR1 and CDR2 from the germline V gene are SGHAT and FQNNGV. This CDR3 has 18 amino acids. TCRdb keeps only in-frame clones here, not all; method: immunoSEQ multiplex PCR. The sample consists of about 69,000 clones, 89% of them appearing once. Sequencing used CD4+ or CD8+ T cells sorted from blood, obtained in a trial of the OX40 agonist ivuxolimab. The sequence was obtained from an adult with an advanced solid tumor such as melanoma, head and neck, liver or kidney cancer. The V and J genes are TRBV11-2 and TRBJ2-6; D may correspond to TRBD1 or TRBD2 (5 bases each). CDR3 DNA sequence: TGTGCCAGCAGGAGACCGGGACGTGATAACTCTGGGGCCAACGTCCTGACTTTC. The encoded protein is CASRRPGRDNSGANVLTF.